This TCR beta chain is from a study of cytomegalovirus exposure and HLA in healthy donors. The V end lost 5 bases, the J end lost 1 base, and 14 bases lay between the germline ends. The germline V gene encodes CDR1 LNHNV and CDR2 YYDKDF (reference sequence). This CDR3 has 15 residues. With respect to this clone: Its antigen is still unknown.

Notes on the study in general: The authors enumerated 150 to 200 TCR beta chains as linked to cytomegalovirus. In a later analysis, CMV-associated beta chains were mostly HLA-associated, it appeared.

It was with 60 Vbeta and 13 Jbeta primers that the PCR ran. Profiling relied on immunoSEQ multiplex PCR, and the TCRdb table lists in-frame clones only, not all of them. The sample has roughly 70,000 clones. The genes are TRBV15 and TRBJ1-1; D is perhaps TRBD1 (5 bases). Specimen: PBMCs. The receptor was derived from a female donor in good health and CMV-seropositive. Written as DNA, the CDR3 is TGTGCCACCAGCCCCTTTGCCCAGGGGAACACTGAAGCTTTCTTT. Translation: CATSPFAQGNTEAFF.